This entry is about one TCR beta chain. Antigen unknown. V lost 5 bases to trimming and J lost 13 bases, with 15 bases between them. Germline V gene lookup returns CDR1 SGHTA and CDR2 FQGNSA. CDR3 length: 12 amino acids. This entry comes from a study of response to subunit inactivated influenza vaccine. Findings and limits, study-wide: It was suggested by the authors that few new T cells are recruited by each seasonal influenza vaccination.

TCRdb re-derived calls from the RT-PCR reads in MiXCR, one entry per CDR3 protein. The repertoire consists of about 830,000 distinct CDR3 sequences, with around 20% occurring once and the leading ten covering approximately 11%. This TCR came from a man over 45 who received an inactivated influenza vaccine. Sequences were derived from PBMCs from blood, sampled 4 to 6 days after vaccination. The V call is TRBV7-2, the J call TRBJ2-1, with D perhaps assigned TRBD1 or TRBD2 (5 bases each). This CDR3 reads CASSVPEGRQFF. DNA for the CDR3: TGTGCCAGCAGCGTCCCCGAGGGGCGACAGTTCTTC.